This note documents a single T cell receptor (beta chain) sequence. The data originate from a study of T cell repertoires in cytomegalovirus infection. Whole-study context: Indications came from public TCR beta signatures; they pointed to CMV infection and to a matching HLA type.

TCRdb reanalysed the reads using MiXCR and keeps one entry per CDR3 protein. The data show about 360,000 distinct CDR3 sequences, roughly 18% seen once. The trim removed 0 bases at V and 3 bases at J, leaving 10 bases unmatched. The V gene's germline CDR1 is SGHAT and CDR2 FQNNGV. The CDR3 consists of 17 residues. The sequenced material came from PBMCs. This sequence was found in a human donor in good health (CMV status not recorded). Some clones in this sample may be carry-over from other donors' samples. The chain combines TRBV11-2 with TRBJ2-7; 8 bases are shared with TRBD2. CDR3 amino acids: CASSLDTGGTLVYEQYF. In DNA form, the CDR3 reads TGTGCCAGCAGCTTAGATACGGGGGGGACACTAGTCTACGAGCAGTACTTC. The complete variable domain, with remaining parts taken from reference TRBV11-2 and TRBJ2-7, reads EAGVAQSPRYKIIEKRQSVAFWCNPISGHATLYWYQQILGQGPKLLIQFQNNGVVDDSQLPKDRFSAERLKGVDSTLKIQPAKLEDSAVYLCASSLDTGGTLVYEQYFGPGTRLTVT.